This T cell receptor (beta chain) was captured in a study of monozygotic twins with cystic fibrosis. Findings of the study overall: Nucleotide-identical clonotype sharing was significantly higher within monozygotic CF twin pairs than between unrelated CF individuals.

Generated by immunoSEQ multiplex PCR, the TCRdb table keeps only in-frame clones and is missing some. This repertoire shows some 17,000 clones, roughly 96% found once; its top ten account for less than 0.8%. Germline CDR1 reads SGHTA; CDR2 reads FQGNSA. With 5 bases clipped from V and 2 bases from J, the junction kept 6 bases outside the gene matches. This CDR3 contains 15 residues. Concerning this clone itself: What it binds is not known.

The TCR comes from a girl aged 2 to 10 with cystic fibrosis. Sequencing was done on a sample of blood. The rearrangement joins TRBV7-2 to TRBJ1-5; 7 positions match TRBD1. CDR3 sequence reads: CASSLGGIGNQPQHF. The CDR3, as DNA: TGTGCCAGCAGCCTAGGGGGCATTGGCAATCAGCCCCAGCATTTT.